These T cell receptor beta chains were read from a single sample in a study of cytomegalovirus exposure and HLA in healthy donors. Produced via immunoSEQ multiplex PCR; TCRdb's table is partial and in-frame only. The sample has 150,000 to 200,000 clones, approximately 81% seen once; the top ten hold 1% to 1.5%. What was sequenced was PBMCs. The receptor source for this set is a man between 50 and 59 years old in good health and CMV-seropositive. Both conserved end residues are part of each CDR3. The order of the fields is J gene, clone size, D gene, V gene, CDR3 protein, CDR3 DNA. The D gene is left open where the match is weak. Where a row states a size, it is once, few, many or the class of an expanded clone; other rows omit it.

TRBJ2-1	-	TRBD2	TRBV15	CATSRVAGRDEQFF	TGTGCCACCAGCAGAGTCGCAGGGAGGGATGAGCAGTTCTTC
TRBJ2-1	-	TRBD1	TRBV15	CATSRRTGAYNEQFF	TGTGCCACCAGCAGACGGACAGGGGCCTACAATGAGCAGTTCTTC
TRBJ2-1	-	-	TRBV11-1	CASSRKISGSPYNEQFF	TGTGCCAGCAGCAGGAAGATTAGCGGTTCGCCCTACAATGAGCAGTTCTTC
TRBJ2-2	-	TRBD2	TRBV5-1	CATSKVAGNTGELFF	TGCGCCACCTCGAAGGTAGCGGGGAACACCGGGGAGCTGTTTTTT
TRBJ2-7	once	-	TRBV5-5	CASSLGTGKNYEQYF	TGTGCCAGCAGCTTAGGCACAGGGAAAAACTACGAGCAGTACTTC
TRBJ2-3	-	TRBD2	TRBV6-6	CASRAGEDTQYF	TGTGCCAGCAGGGCGGGGGAAGATACGCAGTATTTT
TRBJ2-2	-	TRBD1	TRBV5-8	CASSLKGARSGELFF	TGTGCCAGCAGCTTGAAGGGGGCGCGTTCCGGGGAGCTGTTTTTT
TRBJ1-2	-	-	TRBV6-1	CASSENRGQGRRGYTF	TGTGCCAGCAGTGAAAACCGGGGCCAGGGGAGAAGAGGCTACACCTTC
TRBJ1-5	-	TRBD1	TRBV2	CASRRQGSSNQPQHF	TGTGCCAGCAGGCGACAGGGGAGTAGCAATCAGCCCCAGCATTTT
TRBJ2-1	-	TRBD2	TRBV28	CASSPLAGGSRSYNEQFF	TGTGCCAGCAGCCCACTAGCGGGAGGGTCTCGCTCCTACAATGAGCAGTTCTTC
TRBJ1-2	-	TRBD1	TRBV5-1	CASRRTGQELYGYTF	TGCGCCAGCAGACGCACAGGACAGGAACTCTATGGCTACACCTTC
TRBJ2-5	-	-	TRBV19	CASSIPAREAETQYF	TGTGCCAGTAGTATCCCCGCCAGGGAGGCAGAGACCCAGTACTTC
TRBJ1-4	-	-	TRBV7-2	CASSLALLRNEKLFF	TGTGCCAGCAGCTTAGCGCTATTGAGGAATGAAAAACTGTTTTTT
TRBJ1-4	-	-	TRBV7-2	CATQEGPNEKLFF	TGTGCCACCCAGGAGGGGCCTAATGAAAAACTGTTTTTT
TRBJ2-1	once	TRBD2	TRBV5-8	CASSFSGGAVYEQFF	TGTGCCAGCAGCTTTAGCGGGGGGGCCGTATATGAGCAGTTCTTC
TRBJ1-2	-	-	TRBV28	CASSLIADSYGYTF	TGTGCCAGCAGTTTAATTGCGGACAGCTATGGCTACACCTTC
TRBJ1-1	-	TRBD1	TRBV5-1	CASSPGTANTEAFF	TGCGCCAGCAGCCCCGGGACAGCGAACACTGAAGCTTTCTTT
TRBJ2-7	-	-	TRBV6-1	CASSERRRFSYEQYF	TGTGCCAGCAGTGAAAGGCGGAGGTTCTCCTACGAGCAGTACTTC
TRBJ2-7	few	TRBD1	TRBV2	CASRDRGYEQYF	TGTGCCAGCAGGGACAGGGGATACGAGCAGTACTTC
TRBJ1-3	-	-	TRBV9	CASSVGGGSGNTIYF	TGTGCCAGCAGCGTAGGAGGGGGCTCTGGAAACACCATATATTTT
TRBJ1-1	-	TRBD1	TRBV30	CACPSGQGATEAFF	TGTGCCTGCCCCTCGGGACAGGGGGCAACTGAAGCTTTCTTT
TRBJ2-1	-	-	TRBV4-1	CASSQEFERSYNEQFF	TGCGCCAGCAGCCAAGAATTTGAGCGGTCCTACAATGAGCAGTTCTTC
TRBJ1-1	-	TRBD1	TRBV6-4	CASSEQPDRGKAFF	TGTGCCAGCAGTGAACAACCGGACAGGGGGAAAGCTTTCTTT
TRBJ2-7	-	TRBD1	TRBV7-9	CASSLGGTGSDEQYF	TGTGCCAGCAGCTTAGGTGGGACAGGATCCGACGAGCAGTACTTC
TRBJ1-1	-	-	TRBV11-2	CASSLAPGGEAFF	TGTGCCAGCAGCTTAGCCCCGGGGGGTGAAGCTTTCTTT
TRBJ1-2	-	-	TRBV28	CASRSSPRGSGYTF	TGTGCCAGCAGATCCTCTCCCCGAGGGAGTGGCTACACCTTC
TRBJ1-2	-	-	TRBV7-3	CASSPDSLNYGYTF	TGTGCCAGCAGCCCGGACAGTTTAAACTATGGCTACACCTTC
TRBJ1-2	-	TRBD1	TRBV7-2	CASSSTGGPYFGYTF	TGTGCCAGCAGCTCCACAGGGGGCCCTTATTTCGGCTACACCTTC
TRBJ2-2	-	-	TRBV13	CASSLRQRLFF	TGTGCCAGCAGCTTACGACAACGGCTGTTTTTT
TRBJ2-3	-	TRBD1	TRBV6-1	CASSEYVTGGRDTQYF	TGTGCCAGCAGTGAATATGTTACAGGGGGAAGGGATACGCAGTATTTT
TRBJ1-5	-	-	TRBV5-6	CASSLFPNQPQHF	TGTGCCAGCAGCTTGTTCCCTAATCAGCCCCAGCATTTT
TRBJ2-2	once	TRBD1	TRBV11-1	CASRDGTGKTGELFF	TGTGCCAGCAGAGATGGGACAGGAAAGACCGGGGAGCTGTTTTTT
TRBJ2-7	-	-	TRBV28	CASNLWGREQYF	TGTGCCAGCAATCTGTGGGGGCGCGAGCAGTACTTC
TRBJ2-5	-	-	TRBV10-3	CAISEDAVQETQYF	TGTGCCATCAGTGAGGATGCAGTTCAAGAGACCCAGTACTTC
TRBJ2-2	-	-	TRBV5-4	CASSLPGPTGELFF	TGTGCCAGCAGCTTGCCCGGTCCTACCGGGGAGCTGTTTTTT
TRBJ1-2	-	-	TRBV5-1	CASSLERGGYTF	TGCGCCAGCAGCTTGGAAAGGGGTGGCTACACCTTC
TRBJ2-3	-	TRBD1	TRBV9	CASSLHRGADTQYF	TGTGCCAGCAGCTTACACAGGGGTGCAGATACGCAGTATTTT
TRBJ2-7	-	TRBD2	TRBV5-1	CASKPGTSESYEQYF	TGCGCCAGCAAACCCGGGACTAGCGAGTCCTACGAGCAGTACTTC
TRBJ1-4	-	-	TRBV28	CASRVRGPTNEKLFF	TGTGCCAGCAGGGTTCGAGGGCCAACTAATGAAAAACTGTTTTTT
TRBJ2-3	-	TRBD2	TRBV5-1	CASSFGLGTDTQYF	TGCGCCAGCAGCTTCGGACTAGGCACAGATACGCAGTATTTT
TRBJ2-2	-	TRBD2	TRBV11-2	CASSLDPAGGLNTGELFF	TGTGCCAGCAGCTTAGACCCAGCGGGGGGGCTGAACACCGGGGAGCTGTTTTTT
TRBJ2-1	-	TRBD1	TRBV9	CASSGQGVYNEQFF	TGTGCCAGCAGCGGACAGGGTGTTTACAATGAGCAGTTCTTC
TRBJ1-1	-	-	TRBV7-8	CASSFQGRDTEAFF	TGTGCCAGCAGCTTTCAGGGCAGGGACACTGAAGCTTTCTTT
TRBJ2-1	-	TRBD2	TRBV11-3	CASSLISGNNEQFF	TGTGCCAGCAGCCTAATTAGCGGGAACAATGAGCAGTTCTTC
TRBJ2-7	-	TRBD2	TRBV11-1	CASSPRTSGSYEQYF	TGTGCCAGCAGCCCCCGGACTAGCGGCTCCTACGAGCAGTACTTC
TRBJ1-1	-	-	TRBV5-6	CASSWGVSGLNTEAFF	TGTGCCAGCAGCTGGGGGGTTTCGGGGTTGAACACTGAAGCTTTCTTT
TRBJ2-5	-	-	TRBV4-1	CASSPPVDGGSSLGYQETQYF	TGCGCCAGCAGCCCTCCCGTTGACGGGGGATCCTCGTTAGGCTACCAAGAGACCCAGTACTTC
TRBJ2-5	-	-	TRBV28	CASSLPQTGAGETQYF	TGTGCCAGCAGTTTACCACAGACAGGAGCGGGGGAGACCCAGTACTTC
TRBJ2-5	-	-	TRBV6-6	CASSYSRLVETQYF	TGTGCCAGCAGTTACTCCCGACTAGTCGAGACCCAGTACTTC
TRBJ2-7	-	-	TRBV15	CATSREPGGPYEQYF	TGTGCCACCAGCAGAGAACCCGGGGGGCCCTACGAGCAGTACTTC
TRBJ1-4	-	-	TRBV4-3	CASSQDRRGATNEKLFF	TGCGCCAGCAGCCAAGATCGCCGGGGGGCAACTAATGAAAAACTGTTTTTT
TRBJ2-2	-	-	TRBV15	CATSLEKVRTGELFF	TGTGCCACCAGCTTGGAGAAGGTCAGAACCGGGGAGCTGTTTTTT
TRBJ2-1	-	TRBD2	TRBV19	CASSPGGERGYNEQFF	TGTGCCAGTAGCCCGGGCGGGGAGCGGGGGTACAATGAGCAGTTCTTC
TRBJ2-2	-	-	TRBV5-4	CASSLDRWNTGELFF	TGTGCCAGCAGCTTGGACAGGTGGAACACCGGGGAGCTGTTTTTT
TRBJ1-2	-	TRBD1	TRBV4-1	CASSQSGGFGYTF	TGCGCCAGCAGCCAGTCAGGGGGTTTTGGCTACACCTTC
TRBJ1-2	-	-	TRBV5-6	CASSIRTDGYTF	TGTGCCAGCAGCATAAGGACAGATGGCTACACCTTC
TRBJ1-1	-	-	TRBV2	CASSLSVNTEAFF	TGTGCCAGCAGTCTTAGCGTGAACACTGAAGCTTTCTTT
TRBJ1-4	-	TRBD1	TRBV7-2	CASSPGPGGTGSEKLFF	TGTGCCAGCAGCCCCGGCCCGGGGGGGACAGGGAGTGAAAAACTGTTTTTT
TRBJ2-2	-	TRBD1	TRBV6-4	CASGDRGLGTGELFF	TGTGCCAGCGGTGACAGGGGGCTTGGCACCGGGGAGCTGTTTTTT